This TCR beta chain was recorded in a study of blood T cells in healthy people across ages. Study observations and caveats: Among long-lived donors, naive CD4+ cells were more numerous and diversity higher than in aged donors. Naive and antigen-experienced cells could not be conclusively compared, given unsorted PBMCs.

Each of the donors had approximately 10 milliliters of peripheral blood drawn into EDTA-treated Vacutainer tubes. A second PCR of roughly 7 to 11 cycles used a sample-barcoded 5' primer and a J-beta primer mix. Unique molecular identifiers of 12 random nucleotides labeled each cDNA. TCRdb ran MiXCR on the 5' RACE reads and lists one entry per CDR3 protein. The repertoire holds around 1,100,000 distinct CDR3 sequences, with about two fifths as singletons. This clonotype was found many times. The antigen is not known. Sequencing was performed on blood. The TCR sequence derives from a young man in good health.

CDR3: CSVEGQPSSYNEQFF. CDR3 in DNA: TGCAGCGTTGAAGGGCAGCCAAGCTCCTACAATGAGCAGTTCTTC. The V and J genes are TRBV29-1 and TRBJ2-1; no definite D call. Germline V lookup: CDR1 SQVTM, CDR2 ANQGSEA. The CDR3 has 15 amino acids. The V end was cut by 1 base, the J end by 0 bases, with 10 bases between.